This T cell receptor (beta chain) was retrieved from a study of T-cell reconstitution after alpha-beta-depleted transplantation in children. Study results and limitations: The main origin of T-cell counts and diversity one year after transplant was newly produced T cells. There were some patients whose high TCRbeta diversity at day 60 came from surviving recipient T cells and thymic progenitors. Alpha-beta T cells present about two months after transplant were reported to originate from several hundred expanded graft clones.

In the case of this clonotype: Its antigen remains unidentified.

CDR3 length: 13 residues. V shed 3 bases and J shed 10 bases, with 12 bases lying between them. Unique molecular identifiers were incorporated during preparation of the TCRbeta library. TCRdb called the PCR reads again in MiXCR, with one record for every CDR3 protein. The profile shows roughly 790,000 distinct CDR3 sequences, approximately 15% of them singletons. This TCR came from a male patient between 10 and 17 years old who had a stem cell transplant for acute lymphoblastic leukemia, so the T cells may come from the graft donor. This chain uses TRBV12-3 or TRBV12-4 with TRBJ1-4; no reliable D call. The material sequenced was PBMCs, mostly from graft donor cells, taken 360 days after TCRalphabeta/CD19-depleted stem cell transplant. CDR3 nucleotides: TGTGCCAGCAGTTTCGTTCAATCAGGAAAACTGTTTTTT. Translated, it gives CASSFVQSGKLFF.